This T cell receptor (beta chain) appears in the sequencing data of a study of CD8+CD57+ T cells in acquired aplastic anemia (dated by TCRdb to 2016 to 2019). Context from the whole study: A mean of about 3.2 ug of DNA, ranging from roughly 0.2 to 27.4 ug, was extracted from sorted CD4+ and CD8+ cells. Healthy donor samples averaged roughly 10 million reads for CD4+ and 11.0 million for CD8+ cells. On the study overall, not on this receptor specifically: CD8+ Simpson's diversity did not differ significantly between patients and healthy controls (P=0.060). Around 31 CD8+ CDR3 sequences were shared between patients and controls but appeared highly expressed in patients and within their immunodominant clones.

TCR beta VDJ combination and CDR3 sequence profiling used genomic DNA as the template. An Illumina HiSeq 2000 was used for TCR repertoire sequencing. In the original analysis: TRBV/TRBJ rearrangement plots, CDR3 size and DJ length profiles, and Simpson's diversity index were used to assess repertoires. The immunodominant clone was defined as the most abundant DNA sequence in deep sequencing data. CDR3 amino acid sequences were screened for sharing across subjects and were compared with published repertoires and the VDJdb database. TCRdb reprocessed the public reads (quality trimming at Q25 with fastp, clone calling with MiXCR) and kept in-frame beta chains. Merged by CDR3 protein, the rows form single entries marked with the most common genes and DNA. What appears here as the V and J calls and clone size reflects TCRdb's work, not the paper's. Recorded for this sample are 68,000 or so distinct CDR3 sequences; roughly half of them occurred a single time. Around 8% of the sample belongs to the ten largest clones.

In the study, sorted CD4+ and CD8+ blood T cells from patients with severe aplastic anemia and from healthy subjects underwent deep sequencing of TCR repertoires. Ficoll-Paque density gradient centrifugation was used to isolate peripheral blood mononuclear cells. Before DNA extraction, CD4+ and CD8+ T cells were sorted by FACS or by magnetic beads. The germline V gene (reference sequence) specifies LNHDA as CDR1 and SQIVND as CDR2. The CDR3 holds 14 amino acids from the cysteine to the phenylalanine. The retained sequence is limited to the CDR3, 42 bases, with the frame set at the first base. V is shortened by 6 bases, J by 3 bases, and the region joining them spans 14 bases. For this clonotype: The clone's antigen remains unknown. Per-nucleotide qualities are absent, and no much larger clonotype sits a single base away.

Rearrangement joined TRBV19 to TRBJ2-5; the D segment cannot be called with confidence. This clonotype originated in a human donor in good health, serving as a control. Specimen: sorted CD4+, CD8+, or CD8+CD57+ T cells (not recorded which) from PBMCs. Here is the DNA: TGTGCCAGTAGAGCCTCGTGGTGGGAAGAGACCCAGTACTTC. The encoded protein is CASRASWWEETQYF.